A selection of T cell receptor beta chains follows, all from one sample in a study of cytomegalovirus exposure and HLA in healthy donors. Some clones are missing from TCRdb's copy, which holds only in-frame ones; the method was immunoSEQ multiplex PCR. The sample includes some 44,000 clones, roughly 87% of them seen just once. The sequenced sample was PBMCs. These TCRs come from a woman in her 40s in good health and CMV-seropositive. Both conserved end residues are part of each CDR3. D genes are given only for firm matches. Where a row states a size, it is once, few, many or the class of an expanded clone; other rows omit it.

abundance	v_gene	d_gene	j_gene	CDR3aa	CDR3nt
NA	TRBV21-1	NA	TRBJ2-7	CASSKDGESNEQYF	TGTGCCAGCAGCAAAGACGGGGAAAGTAACGAGCAGTACTTC
NA	TRBV5-1	NA	TRBJ2-1	CASSLGAGYNEQFF	TGCGCCAGCAGCTTGGGGGCAGGGTACAATGAGCAGTTCTTC
NA	TRBV21-1	NA	TRBJ2-7	CASSRGRDYEQYF	TGTGCCAGCAGCAGGGGGCGCGACTACGAGCAGTACTTC
NA	TRBV19	TRBD1	TRBJ1-2	CASSIRTGEGSYTF	TGTGCCAGTAGTATCCGGACAGGGGAGGGCAGCTACACCTTC
NA	TRBV5-6	TRBD2	TRBJ2-7	CASSLTGGTNYEQYF	TGTGCCAGCAGCTTGACCGGGGGGACGAACTACGAGCAGTACTTC
NA	TRBV5-4	TRBD2	TRBJ2-1	CASSLGLAGASYNEQFF	TGTGCCAGCAGTTTGGGACTAGCGGGAGCATCCTACAATGAGCAGTTCTTC
once	TRBV19	NA	TRBJ2-1	CASSINYAGGSSYNEQFF	TGTGCCAGTAGTATTAATTACGCGGGCGGAAGCTCCTACAATGAGCAGTTCTTC
NA	TRBV5-4	TRBD1	TRBJ1-2	CASSLQGAGGYTF	TGTGCCAGCAGCTTACAGGGGGCGGGAGGCTACACCTTC
once	TRBV7-9	TRBD2	TRBJ2-3	CSSILGAGAYTDTQYF	TGTTCCAGCATATTAGGAGCGGGAGCGTACACAGATACGCAGTATTTT
NA	TRBV6-1	TRBD1	TRBJ1-1	CASSEWDRASEAFF	TGTGCCAGCAGTGAATGGGACAGGGCCTCTGAAGCTTTCTTT
NA	TRBV30	TRBD1	TRBJ1-1	CAWRGQANTEAFF	TGTGCCTGGAGGGGACAGGCGAACACTGAAGCTTTCTTT
NA	TRBV11-2	TRBD2	TRBJ2-7	CASSSPVAGGSYEQYF	TGTGCCAGCAGCTCGCCCGTAGCGGGAGGGTCCTACGAGCAGTACTTC
once	TRBV5-1	NA	TRBJ1-1	CASSSNVGHTEAFF	TGCGCCAGCAGCTCAAACGTGGGGCACACTGAAGCTTTCTTT
NA	TRBV6-1	TRBD1	TRBJ1-1	CASKTRQGLTEAFF	TGTGCCAGCAAAACCCGACAGGGACTCACTGAAGCTTTCTTT
NA	TRBV5-4	NA	TRBJ2-7	CASSSQNSLYEQYF	TGTGCCAGCAGCTCCCAGAATTCTCTCTACGAGCAGTACTTC
NA	TRBV7-7	TRBD1	TRBJ2-7	CASSSGTADLYEQYF	TGTGCCAGCAGCTCTGGGACAGCAGATCTCTACGAGCAGTACTTC
NA	TRBV15	TRBD1	TRBJ1-2	CATSRGGTGIIGYTF	TGTGCCACCAGCAGAGGCGGGACAGGGATAATTGGCTACACCTTC
NA	TRBV7-9	NA	TRBJ1-3	CASSSTVTGNTIYF	TGTGCCAGCAGCTCGACAGTTACTGGAAACACCATATATTTT
NA	TRBV6-1	TRBD1	TRBJ1-2	CASSANRGSYGYTF	TGTGCCAGCAGTGCCAACAGGGGATCCTATGGCTACACCTTC
NA	TRBV19	TRBD1	TRBJ1-2	CASISGQGYYGYTF	TGTGCCAGTATCTCGGGACAGGGATACTATGGCTACACCTTC
NA	TRBV6-1	TRBD2	TRBJ2-7	CASGGEFFYEQYF	TGTGCCAGCGGGGGGGAGTTCTTCTACGAGCAGTACTTC
NA	TRBV6-5	TRBD1	TRBJ2-5	CASSYIGGETQYF	TGTGCCAGCAGTTACATAGGGGGCGAGACCCAGTACTTC
NA	TRBV7-9	TRBD1	TRBJ1-1	CASSDRGQGVGSAFF	TGTGCCAGCAGCGATAGGGGACAGGGGGTGGGTTCGGCTTTCTTT
once	TRBV19	TRBD2	TRBJ2-7	CASTERGLTYEQYF	TGTGCCAGCACTGAGCGGGGCCTCACCTACGAGCAGTACTTC
NA	TRBV20-1	NA	TRBJ2-1	CSARDRLEQFF	TGCAGTGCTAGAGATCGTCTAGAGCAGTTCTTC
NA	TRBV11-1	TRBD1	TRBJ1-4	CASSAGPGQGKEKLFF	TGTGCCAGCAGCGCAGGACCGGGACAGGGGAAGGAAAAACTGTTTTTT
once	TRBV7-6	NA	TRBJ2-2	CASSSQGNANTGELFF	TGTGCCAGCAGCTCACAGGGAAACGCGAACACCGGGGAGCTGTTTTTT
NA	TRBV29-1	TRBD2	TRBJ2-5	CSGGSAGGPRETQYF	TGCAGCGGGGGGTCAGCGGGAGGCCCCCGAGAGACCCAGTACTTC
NA	TRBV19	TRBD2	TRBJ2-2	CASSSGPNTGELFF	TGTGCCAGTTCTAGCGGGCCGAACACCGGGGAGCTGTTTTTT
once	TRBV7-9	TRBD1	TRBJ2-7	CASSGPGTGLYEQYF	TGTGCCAGCAGCGGCCCCGGGACAGGGCTTTACGAGCAGTACTTC
NA	TRBV5-1	TRBD1	TRBJ2-5	CASRDRGQGNQETQYF	TGCGCCAGCAGAGACCGGGGACAGGGTAATCAAGAGACCCAGTACTTC
NA	TRBV29-1	TRBD1	TRBJ2-5	CSVRHDRGSLTQYF	TGCAGCGTCCGCCATGACAGGGGAAGTTTGACCCAGTACTTC
NA	TRBV28	NA	TRBJ1-4	CASRPTARNEKLFF	TGTGCCAGCAGGCCGACAGCCCGTAATGAAAAACTGTTTTTT
NA	TRBV5-4	TRBD1	TRBJ2-3	CASSSGGFNADTQYF	TGTGCCAGCAGCTCAGGGGGTTTCAACGCAGATACGCAGTATTTT
NA	TRBV2	NA	TRBJ2-2	CASIEDSPNTGELFF	TGTGCCAGCATAGAGGACAGCCCGAACACCGGGGAGCTGTTTTTT
NA	TRBV28	NA	TRBJ2-4	CASSSSGLAKNIQYF	TGTGCCAGCAGTAGTAGCGGACTAGCCAAAAACATTCAGTACTTC
NA	TRBV19	NA	TRBJ1-6	CASSIVQGGNSPLHF	TGTGCCAGTAGTATTGTGCAGGGAGGGAATTCACCCCTCCACTTT
NA	TRBV5-5	NA	TRBJ2-7	CASSFWAGCEQYF	TGTGCCAGCAGCTTTTGGGCAGGGTGCGAGCAGTACTTC
NA	TRBV9	NA	TRBJ2-7	CASSVGGRGVPYEQYF	TGTGCCAGCAGCGTAGGAGGCAGGGGGGTTCCCTACGAGCAGTACTTC
NA	TRBV11-1	NA	TRBJ2-1	CASSLEGVHEQFF	TGTGCCAGCAGCTTGGAGGGAGTCCATGAGCAGTTCTTC
NA	TRBV28	NA	TRBJ1-5	CASIYGRQRSNQPQHF	TGTGCCAGCATTTACGGGCGACAGCGAAGCAATCAGCCCCAGCATTTT
NA	TRBV6-5	NA	TRBJ1-1	CASSYSRGTEAFF	TGTGCCAGCAGTTACTCTCGGGGGACTGAAGCTTTCTTT
NA	TRBV2	NA	TRBJ2-7	CATLSGNYEQYF	TGTGCCACCCTGTCAGGAAACTACGAGCAGTACTTC
NA	TRBV11-2	TRBD1	TRBJ2-7	CASSWDRGSEQYF	TGTGCCAGCAGCTGGGACAGGGGAAGCGAGCAGTACTTC
NA	TRBV29-1	NA	TRBJ1-1	CTTWGGNTEAFF	TGCACCACCTGGGGCGGGAACACTGAAGCTTTCTTT
NA	TRBV19	NA	TRBJ1-1	CASSYLNTEAFF	TGTGCCAGTTCCTATCTCAACACTGAAGCTTTCTTT
NA	TRBV28	TRBD1	TRBJ2-7	CASNPSRDRGRISSYEQYF	TGTGCCAGCAATCCTTCAAGGGACAGGGGTAGGATTAGTTCCTACGAGCAGTACTTC
NA	TRBV25-1	TRBD1	TRBJ2-7	CASSEYERTGSYEQYF	TGTGCCAGCAGTGAATATGAAAGGACAGGGTCCTACGAGCAGTACTTC
NA	TRBV18	NA	TRBJ2-7	CASSRDYEQYF	TGTGCCAGCTCCCGCGACTACGAGCAGTACTTC
NA	TRBV2	TRBD1	TRBJ1-1	CASRLQGARGTEAFF	TGTGCCAGCAGGTTGCAGGGGGCGCGGGGCACTGAAGCTTTCTTT
NA	TRBV2	NA	TRBJ2-6	CASMFNLARSGANVLTF	TGTGCCAGCATGTTTAATTTGGCTCGCTCTGGGGCCAACGTCCTGACTTTC
NA	TRBV15	NA	TRBJ2-5	CATSRDTTLMETQYF	TGTGCCACCAGCAGAGATACTACCTTGATGGAGACCCAGTACTTC
NA	TRBV6-1	TRBD2	TRBJ2-2	CASIAGLAIGELFF	TGTGCCAGCATCGCGGGACTAGCCATCGGGGAGCTGTTTTTT